This entry describes one TCR beta chain. Profiled with immunoSEQ multiplex PCR; TCRdb holds only in-frame clones, not every one. This sample has hundreds of thousands of clones; over 75% occur once, and the top ten carry 0.01%. The data originate from a study of shared T cell receptors in the human thymus. CDR3 length equals 15 residues. Per germline, CDR1 ENHRY and CDR2 SYGVKD. Trimming took off 2 bases at V and 0 bases at J, with 9 bases between the two ends. These sequences were also reported in another study, on human thymus T cells. From that second work: Related research examined unrelated individuals and reported that their thymic repertoires overlapped highly.

V usage is TRBV10-3 and J usage is TRBJ2-3; the D is unclear. The specimen sequenced was thymocytes. The clonotype was recovered from a boy in the first two years of life with a congenital heart defect. CDR3 sequence (DNA): TGTGCCATCAGTGAGCCCCCCCGGAGCACAGATACGCAGTATTTT. This translates into CAISEPPRSTDTQYF.